Each of the 5 T cell receptor beta chains below was sequenced from the same sample in a study of shared clonotypes between healthy human individuals (TCRdb year 2020). The receptor library was made with the immunoSEQ multiplex PCR assay. TCRdb's version of the immuneACCESS table is confined to in-frame rearrangements and falls short of the full clone set. An unresolved V gene accounts for under half of the shortfall where checked; the remainder is of unknown origin. This sample gives roughly 2,300,000 clones in total; 80% to 95% of them show up just once. Clones ranked in the top ten supply about 0.36% of the sample. Source material: naive CD4+ T cells from PBMCs. In the paper's terms, the cell subset or site label means: CD45RA+ positively selected. The receptor set was obtained from a man between 18 and 29 years old in good health. Some clones in this sample may be carry-over from other donors' samples.

This chain uses TRBV27 with TRBJ2-7; 9 positions agree with TRBD2. This CDR3 contains 16 residues. CDR1 and CDR2 from the germline V gene are MNHEY and SMNVEV (reference sequence). The J segment lost 1 base and the V segment lost 1 base, leaving 5 bases of the junction unmatched. CDR3 region: CASSLLLAGSSYEQYF. Here the CDR3 DNA reads TGTGCCAGCAGTTTATTGCTAGCGGGAAGTTCCTACGAGCAGTACTTC.

The chain is built from TRBV7-2 and TRBJ2-2, with TRBD2 matching over 12 bases. The trim removed 3 bases at V and 4 bases at J, leaving 12 bases unmatched. The length of the CDR3 is 19 residues. Germline V lookup: CDR1 SGHTA, CDR2 FQGNSA. CDR3 protein: CASSFSPLSSGRGTGELFF. For the CDR3, the DNA is TGTGCCAGCAGCTTCTCGCCCCTTTCTAGCGGGAGGGGCACCGGGGAGCTGTTTTTT.

The chain uses TRBV19 and TRBJ2-2; D uncertain. The CDR3 has 14 residues. The germline V gene has CDR1 LNHDA and CDR2 SQIVND (reference sequence). Trimming stripped 1 base from V and 0 bases from J, with 3 bases between. CDR3 region: CASSIASNTGELFF. CDR3 DNA: TGTGCCAGTAGTATAGCTTCGAACACCGGGGAGCTGTTTTTT.

The chain joins TRBV6-5 to TRBJ2-3; the match to TRBD1 covers 10 bases. The CDR3 extends over 14 amino acids. V was clipped by 6 bases and J by 3 bases; unmatched bases: 3. The germline V gene has CDR1 MNHEY and CDR2 SVGAGI. This CDR3 is CASRSDRGTDTQYF. CDR3 nucleotide sequence: TGTGCCAGCAGATCGGACAGGGGGACAGATACGCAGTATTTT.

This clone occurred once. V and J are TRBV5-1 and TRBJ1-6; D gene uncertain. Germline values: CDR1 SGHRS, CDR2 YFSETQ. CDR3 length equals 14 residues. The ends were cut back, 3 bases at V and 5 bases at J, with 9 bases in the middle. CDR3 loop: CASSSPFDNSPLHF. The CDR3 nucleotides are TGCGCCAGCAGCTCCCCCTTTGATAATTCACCCCTCCACTTT.